These 9 T cell receptor beta chains were sequenced from one sample in a study of blood T cells in healthy people across ages. A J-beta primer mix and a sample-barcoded 5' primer were used in a second PCR of about 7 to 12 cycles. From the 5' RACE reads, TCRdb called clonotypes with MiXCR, one entry per CDR3 protein. The table includes about 1,500,000 distinct CDR3 sequences, 40% to 50% detected once. Material: blood. The source is a woman younger than 35 in good health.

The chain joins TRBV4-1 to TRBJ1-4; perhaps TRBD1 as D (5 bases). This CDR3 is 19 amino acids long. Trimming took 0 bases from V and 7 from J, leaving 24 bases between them. Germline V gene sequence: CDR1 MGHRA, CDR2 YSYEKL. The DNA of the CDR3 is TGCGCCAGCAGCCAAGAAAGTGTGGGGGAGGCGGGCTCGGGTGAAAAACTGTTTTTT. Translation gives CASSQESVGEAGSGEKLFF.

Regarding this clonotype: One junction end does not reproduce the germline sequence, and a read error may be involved. The chain employs TRBV9 and TRBJ1-2; 9 positions agree with TRBD1. Germline loops: CDR1 SGDLS, CDR2 YYNGEE. The CDR3 covers 15 residues. This CDR3 reads CVSSALGQGAYGYTF. The CDR3 DNA sequence: TGTGTCAGCAGCGCCTTGGGACAGGGCGCGTATGGCTACACCTTC.

The chain has TRBV20-1 and TRBJ2-1; no firm D call. The J call may not be correct, given that the DNA end is closer to TRBJ2-7. CDR3 size: 16 residues. The germline V gene encodes CDR1 DFQATT and CDR2 SNEGSKA (reference sequence). The CDR3 DNA sequence: TGCAGTGCCGAAGCTTTCCTCCCGAGCTCCTACAATGAGCAGTACTTC. It yields the protein CSAEAFLPSSYNEQYF.

The count of this clonotype is one. The chain uses TRBV4-1 and TRBJ2-3, with TRBD2 identical over 8 bases. Germline values: CDR1 MGHRA, CDR2 YSYEKL. This CDR3 is 15 amino acids long. Germline trimming cut 4 bases from V and 10 bases from J; bases unmatched to any gene: 13. This CDR3 reads CASSPAGGGLSSQYF. CDR3 bases: TGCGCCAGCAGCCCTGCGGGCGGGGGGCTTTCCTCGCAGTATTTT.

This clonotype was seen more than once but under ten times. Here the CDR3 reads CASSLIGGVGVEQYF. The DNA of the CDR3 is TGTGCCAGCAGCTTAATAGGAGGGGTAGGGGTCGAGCAGTACTTC. The chain couples TRBV7-9 to TRBJ2-7; D is perhaps TRBD2 (6 bases). The germline V gene encodes CDR1 SEHNR and CDR2 FQNEAQ (reference sequence). There are 15 residues in the CDR3. V lost 2 bases, J lost 6 bases, and 17 bases lay in between.

There are a few counts of this clonotype. The chain carries TRBV12-3 or TRBV12-4 and TRBJ2-1; 10 bases line up with TRBD2. The ends lost 2 bases at V and 0 bases at J; junction bases unmatched: 10. This CDR3 contains 19 residues. The CDR3 here is CASSLLLAGAWGSYNEQFF. The CDR3 coding sequence is TGTGCCAGCAGTTTACTCCTAGCGGGGGCTTGGGGCTCCTACAATGAGCAGTTCTTC.

The chain carries TRBV3-1 and TRBJ1-2; 9 bases match TRBD1. Germline V gene sequence: CDR1 LGHDT, CDR2 YNNKEL (reference sequence). The CDR3 is 14 residues long. V gave up 4 bases and J gave up 6 bases; unmatched junction bases: 6. CDR3 nucleotides: TGTGCCAGCAGCCTCCTCAGGACAGGGGATGGCTACACCTTC. Translation: CASSLLRTGDGYTF.

The chain is built from TRBV6-5 and TRBJ1-1; TRBD1 matches at 8 bases. This CDR3 contains 15 residues. The V segment lost 6 bases and the J segment 3 bases; nucleotides outside the gene matches: 9. Germline V gives CDR1 MNHEY, CDR2 SVGAGI. The CDR3 coding sequence is TGTGCCAGCAGCCTACAGGGGGGAGGTGACACTGAAGCTTTCTTT. Translation gives CASSLQGGGDTEAFF.

This clonotype occurred a few times. This rearrangement joins TRBV9 to TRBJ1-1; no clear D. This CDR3 comprises 16 residues. V was cut by 0 bases and J by 1 base, with 13 bases left in between. Germline CDR1 is SGDLS and CDR2 is YYNGEE. The CDR3 DNA reads as TGTGCCAGCAGCGTAGGGGCAGGCTGGTCGAACACTGAAGCTTTCTTT. Protein: CASSVGAGWSNTEAFF.